One sample yielded the 31 T cell receptor beta chains listed below, sequenced in a study of OX40 agonist ivuxolimab in advanced cancers. Produced via immunoSEQ multiplex PCR; TCRdb's table is partial and in-frame only. Among approximately 91,000 clones, 70% to 90% were seen once, and the ten largest hold roughly 4.9%. The specimen was CD4+ or CD8+ T cells sorted from blood, collected in a trial of the OX40 agonist ivuxolimab. These receptor sequences come from an adult with an advanced solid tumor such as melanoma, head and neck, liver or kidney cancer.

J is TRBJ1-4 and V is TRBV2; the D is unclear. Germline CDR1 is SNHLY and CDR2 is FYNNEI. V lost 8 bases, J lost 2 bases, and 9 bases lay in between. There are 13 residues in the CDR3. CDR3 region: CASCGPTNEKLFF. In nucleotides, the CDR3 is TGTGCCAGCTGTGGACCCACTAATGAAAAACTGTTTTTT.

The chain has TRBV9 and TRBJ2-7; D perhaps matches TRBD1 (7 bases). V was shortened by 0 bases and J by 3 bases, with 10 bases between the two germline ends. Per germline, CDR1 SGDLS and CDR2 YYNGEE. The CDR3 runs 14 residues. The CDR3 loop is CASSVGQGGYEQYV. The CDR3 DNA reads TGTGCCAGCAGCGTAGGACAGGGAGGCTACGAGCAGTACGTC.

The genes are TRBV30 and TRBJ2-7; D could derive from TRBD1 or TRBD2 (6 bases each). The V end was cut by 1 base, the J end by 3 bases, with 22 bases between. The CDR3 extends over 17 amino acids. In germline, CDR1 is GTSNPN, CDR2 SVGIG (reference sequence). The CDR3: CAWSAPRGHEAYYEQYF. The CDR3 region has the DNA TGTGCCTGGAGTGCCCCCCGGGGGCACGAAGCCTACTACGAGCAGTACTTC.

This sequence joins TRBV7-6 and TRBJ2-1; weak D call: TRBD2 (6 bases). The V end was cut by 2 bases, the J end by 6 bases, with 20 bases between. In germline, CDR1 is SGHVS, CDR2 FNYEAQ. The CDR3 length is 17 residues. DNA of the CDR3: TGTGCCAGCAGCTTATTCGGTGTGGCGGGGTCTGCCAATGAGCAGTTCTTC. Its protein is CASSLFGVAGSANEQFF.

The chain employs TRBV7-3 and TRBJ2-2, with D maybe TRBD2 (6 bases). The CDR3 runs to 13 residues. Germline assignment: CDR1 SGHTA and CDR2 FQGTGA. Trimming removed 2 bases at V and 5 bases at J, with 6 bases between. The CDR3 loop is CASSLRGTGELFF. The CDR3 DNA reads TGTGCCAGCAGCTTACGGGGGACCGGGGAGCTGTTTTTT.

This clone was counted a single time. The rearrangement uses TRBV5-1 and TRBJ2-1; D uncertain. Germline V gene lookup returns CDR1 SGHRS and CDR2 YFSETQ. This CDR3 has 12 residues. V was shortened by 5 bases and J by 6 bases, with 9 bases between the two germline ends. The CDR3 loop is CASSAVSNEQFF. In DNA, the CDR3 is TGCGCCAGCAGTGCGGTAAGCAATGAGCAGTTCTTC.

The chain combines TRBV6-5 with TRBJ1-1; D is unresolved. Trimming pared 2 bases from V and 4 bases from J, leaving 8 bases between. The CDR3 totals 13 residues. Germline loops: CDR1 MNHEY, CDR2 SVGAGI. The CDR3 region has the DNA TGTGCCAGCAGTTACGAGAGGATCACTGAAGCTTTCTTT. This codes for CASSYERITEAFF.

CDR3 protein: CASSPLAGAYNEQFF. In DNA, the CDR3 is TGTGCCAGCAGCCCTCTAGCGGGAGCCTACAATGAGCAGTTCTTC. The genes are TRBV6-4 and TRBJ2-1; TRBD2 aligns across 10 bases. Germline V gives CDR1 MRHNA, CDR2 SNTAGT. With V trimmed by 6 bases and J by 2 bases, 4 bases remained unmatched. CDR3 length: 15 residues.

This clone showed up just once. The genes are TRBV30 and TRBJ1-6, with D tentatively TRBD1 (6 bases). The CDR3 covers 14 residues. The germline V and J ends were trimmed by 0 bases and 8 bases, with 11 bases remaining between them. Germline V CDR1 and CDR2: GTSNPN, SVGIG (reference sequence). The CDR3 spells CAWSVGGGYSPLHF. The CDR3 nucleotides read TGTGCCTGGAGTGTAGGGGGTGGATATTCACCCCTCCACTTT. The full variable domain, in which reference TRBV30 and TRBJ1-6 provide the parts outside the CDR3, is SQTIHQWPATLVQPVGSPLSLECTVEGTSNPNLYWYRQAAGRGLQLLFYSVGIGQISSEVPQNLSASRPQDRQFILSSKKLLLSDSGFYLCAWSVGGGYSPLHFGNGTRLTVT.

This chain connects TRBV5-1 to TRBJ2-7; the D is unclear. With 4 bases removed from V and 2 bases from J, the gap between germline ends came to 10 bases. The CDR3 totals 13 residues. Looked up from germline, CDR1 is SGHRS and CDR2 is YFSETQ. DNA of the CDR3: TGCGCCAGCAGCCTTGGACGCGCCTACGAGCAGTACTTC. Its protein is CASSLGRAYEQYF.

The V gene is TRBV5-1, the J gene TRBJ2-3, with 8 nucleotides matching TRBD2. Germline loops: CDR1 SGHRS, CDR2 YFSETQ. The J segment lost 2 bases and the V segment lost 5 bases, leaving 13 bases of the junction unmatched. The CDR3 loop spans 17 amino acids. The CDR3 spells CASRLTLTSGHTDTQYF. CDR3 sequence (DNA): TGCGCCAGCAGGTTAACCCTCACTAGCGGTCACACAGATACGCAGTATTTT.

The chain links TRBV4-3 to TRBJ1-2, with D possibly TRBD1 on 5 matching bases. Germline V gene sequence: CDR1 LGHNA, CDR2 YSLEER. The ends were cut back, 0 bases at V and 2 bases at J, with 10 bases in the middle. The CDR3 runs to 15 residues. CDR3 residues: CASSQDRGVNYGYTF. The CDR3 region has the DNA TGCGCCAGCAGCCAAGATCGGGGGGTGAACTATGGCTACACCTTC.

The chain recombines TRBV5-4 with TRBJ1-5, with D unresolved. Germline lookup yields CDR1 SGHNT and CDR2 YYREEE (reference sequence). The CDR3 consists of 14 residues. Trimming pared 0 bases from V and 3 bases from J, leaving 7 bases between. The CDR3 bases are TGTGCCAGCAGCTTGGCCGGGGACAATCAGCCCCAGCATTTT. It encodes CASSLAGDNQPQHF.

The chain has TRBV7-3 and TRBJ2-7; D is ambiguous. Germline V gene data show CDR1 as SGHTA and CDR2 as FQGTGA. Trimming removed 4 bases at V and 0 bases at J, with 7 bases between. The CDR3 consists of 13 residues. CDR3 in amino acids: CASSSQSSYEQYF. The CDR3, as DNA: TGTGCCAGCAGCTCGCAAAGCTCCTACGAGCAGTACTTC.

Worth noting for this clone: The sample contains more than one DNA sequence encoding this CDR3. This sequence joins TRBV7-9 and TRBJ1-5; D is undetermined. V was cut by 3 bases and J by 0 bases, with 6 bases left in between. CDR1 and CDR2 from the germline V gene are SEHNR and FQNEAQ (reference sequence). CDR3 length: 14 amino acids. The CDR3 coding sequence is TGTGCCAGCAGCTTGGGAAATAGCAATCAGCCCCAGCATTTT. Encoded protein: CASSLGNSNQPQHF.

This chain uses TRBV5-1 with TRBJ2-2; no firm D call. This CDR3 region has 16 residues. V lost 0 bases and J lost 0, with 9 bases in between. Germline values: CDR1 SGHRS, CDR2 YFSETQ. CDR3 sequence: CASSLGGQTNTGELFF. For the CDR3, the DNA is TGCGCCAGCAGCTTGGGTGGGCAGACGAACACCGGGGAGCTGTTTTTT. Complete variable domain (other parts from reference TRBV5-1 and TRBJ2-2): KAGVTQTPRYLIKTRGQQVTLSCSPISGHRSVSWYQQTPGQGLQFLFEYFSETQRNKGNFPGRFSGRQFSNSRSEMNVSTLELGDSALYLCASSLGGQTNTGELFFGEGSRLTVL.

This clone appeared a few times. The chain couples TRBV6-1 to TRBJ2-7, with D unresolved. The CDR3 length is 12 residues. The germline V and J ends were trimmed by 2 bases and 4 bases, with 6 bases remaining between them. Germline V gives CDR1 MNHNS, CDR2 SASEGT. CDR3 nucleotides: TGTGCCAGCAGTGAATCGGTGTACGAGCAGTACTTC. Its protein product is CASSESVYEQYF.

The V and J genes are TRBV9 and TRBJ2-2; no clear D. V lost 2 bases and J 3 bases, leaving 8 bases between the germline ends. The CDR3 has 14 residues. Germline V gene sequence: CDR1 SGDLS, CDR2 YYNGEE. The CDR3 reads CASSVRQDTGELFF. As DNA, the CDR3 is TGTGCCAGCAGCGTGAGACAAGACACCGGGGAGCTGTTTTTT.

This clone showed up just once. The V gene is TRBV7-2, the J gene TRBJ2-7; weak D call: TRBD1 (6 bases). CDR1 and CDR2 (germline): SGHTA, FQGNSA. Trimming cost V 1 base and J 12 bases, with 13 bases left between them. The CDR3 extends over 12 amino acids. The chain's CDR3 is CASSLGYRAPYF. The CDR3 coding sequence is TGTGCCAGCAGCTTAGGGTACAGGGCCCCGTACTTC.

This chain uses TRBV5-1 with TRBJ2-5; D may be TRBD1 (6 bases). The CDR3 length is 14 residues. V was trimmed by 4 bases and J by 4 bases, leaving 14 bases between them. Germline V gives CDR1 SGHRS, CDR2 YFSETQ. The CDR3 DNA follows: TGCGCCAGCAGCCCCCGGGACACTATAGAGACCCAGTACTTC. This codes for CASSPRDTIETQYF.

J is TRBJ2-2 and V is TRBV6-1; 7 positions agree with TRBD2. The trim removed 4 bases at V and 4 bases at J, leaving 6 bases unmatched. Germline assignment: CDR1 MNHNS and CDR2 SASEGT. The CDR3 spans 15 residues. This CDR3 reads CASSAVSGGTGELFF. CDR3 DNA: TGTGCCAGCAGTGCGGTCTCGGGGGGCACCGGGGAGCTGTTTTTT.

The chain recombines TRBV19 with TRBJ2-3, with TRBD1 as a possible D gene (6 bases). There are 13 residues in the CDR3. The germline V gene encodes CDR1 LNHDA and CDR2 SQIVND (reference sequence). V was clipped by 11 bases and J by 0 bases, with 12 bases between them. In DNA, the CDR3 is TGTGCCGTAGGACAGCCAAGCACAGATACGCAGTATTTT. The encoded protein is CAVGQPSTDTQYF.

The chain uses TRBV5-1 and TRBJ2-1; D call uncertain. Trimming removed 0 bases at V and 7 bases at J, with 8 bases between. The CDR3 covers 13 residues. Per germline, CDR1 SGHRS and CDR2 YFSETQ. The CDR3 protein is CASSLEVLNEQFF. The CDR3 DNA is TGCGCCAGCAGCTTGGAAGTTTTAAATGAGCAGTTCTTC.

In its sample, this clone was seen once. The CDR3 spells CASSEAEREQFF. The CDR3 region has the DNA TGTGCCAGCAGTGAAGCCGAGCGAGAGCAGTTCTTC. V and J are TRBV6-1 and TRBJ2-1; D unresolved. CDR1 MNHNS and CDR2 SASEGT come from the germline V gene. V dropped 0 bases and J dropped 10 bases, with 7 bases sitting between them. This CDR3 is 12 amino acids long.

The chain combines TRBV21-1 with TRBJ2-7; the table gives TRBD1 as D, unverified against the DNA. TRBV21-1 is reported as a pseudogene. This CDR3 region has 15 residues. The CDR3 spells CASSKGQGASYEQYF. The CDR3 DNA follows: TGTGCCAGCAGCAAAGGGCAGGGGGCATCCTACGAGCAGTACTTC.

The chain's CDR3 is CASIGQGRGQPQHF. CDR3 bases: TGTGCCAGCATTGGCCAGGGGAGGGGTCAGCCCCAGCATTTT. J is TRBJ1-5 and V is TRBV6-1, with D maybe TRBD1 (6 bases). In germline, CDR1 is MNHNS, CDR2 SASEGT. This CDR3 is 14 amino acids long. Trimming took off 7 bases at V and 6 bases at J, with 16 bases between the two ends.

The V and J genes are TRBV10-2 and TRBJ1-5; D may be TRBD1 (5 bases). In germline, CDR1 is WSHSY, CDR2 SAAADI. Trimming took off 6 bases at V and 2 bases at J, with 8 bases between the two ends. The length of the CDR3 is 13 residues. The CDR3 protein is CASRRGGNQPQHF. CDR3 DNA sequence: TGCGCCAGCAGGCGGGGCGGCAATCAGCCCCAGCATTTT.

This chain links TRBV7-2 with TRBJ1-4, with TRBD1 matching 7 bases. CDR1 and CDR2 (germline): SGHTA, FQGNSA. The CDR3 has 15 amino acids. V shed 5 bases and J 0 bases; nucleotides not matched to a gene: 3. The CDR3 sequence is CASSQDRTTNEKLFF. The CDR3 DNA is TGTGCCAGCAGCCAGGACAGGACAACTAATGAAAAACTGTTTTTT. Complete variable domain (other parts from reference TRBV7-2 and TRBJ1-4): GAGVSQSPSNKVTEKGKDVELRCDPISGHTALYWYRQSLGQGLEFLIYFQGNSAPDKSGLPSDRFSAERTGGSVSTLTIQRTQQEDSAVYLCASSQDRTTNEKLFFGSGTQLSVL.

This rearrangement joins TRBV29-1 to TRBJ2-5, with TRBD2 identical over 8 bases. V lost 3 bases, J lost 5 bases, and 8 bases stayed unmatched. In germline, CDR1 is SQVTM, CDR2 ANQGSEA. The CDR3 contains 14 residues. The CDR3 spells CSVDPGGPDETQYF. CDR3 DNA: TGCAGCGTTGATCCGGGAGGGCCGGATGAGACCCAGTACTTC.

The chain combines TRBV11-2 with TRBJ1-5; D uncertain. The CDR3 spans 13 residues. The germline V gene has CDR1 SGHAT and CDR2 FQNNGV. V was pared by 3 bases and J by 6 bases, with 9 bases between. The CDR3 is CASSLGSGQPQHF. The CDR3 DNA sequence: TGTGCCAGCAGCTTGGGGTCTGGTCAGCCCCAGCATTTT. The whole variable domain, filled in from reference TRBV11-2 and TRBJ1-5, reads EAGVAQSPRYKIIEKRQSVAFWCNPISGHATLYWYQQILGQGPKLLIQFQNNGVVDDSQLPKDRFSAERLKGVDSTLKIQPAKLEDSAVYLCASSLGSGQPQHFGDGTRLSIL.

This chain joins TRBV19 and TRBJ2-7; D may be TRBD1 or TRBD2 (5 bases each). CDR1 is LNHDA, CDR2 SQIVND, per germline (reference sequence). The CDR3 totals 14 residues. Trimming pared 1 base from V and 1 base from J, leaving 8 bases between. CDR3 in DNA: TGTGCCAGTAGTATAGGGGACGGATCCTACGAGCAGTACTTC. Residues: CASSIGDGSYEQYF.